A selection of T cell receptor beta chains follows, all from one sample in a study of T cell changes during pregnancy in multiple sclerosis. Libraries were prepared by immunoSEQ multiplex PCR; TCRdb keeps only in-frame clonotypes and omits some of them. The data show approximately 54,000 clones, about nine tenths seen once. Sequenced here: peripheral blood, sampled after pregnancy. Receptors were obtained from a female donor in good health, enrolled as a control in a pregnancy study. Each CDR3 is given with its conserved first and last residue.

v_call	j_call	cdr3_aa
TRBV19	TRBJ2-3	CASSTGYTDTQYF
TRBV18	TRBJ2-4	CASSPPNTDIQYF
TRBV7-6	TRBJ1-6	CASSYRGSYNSPLHF
TRBV19	TRBJ2-3	CASSVTFPRTDTQYF
TRBV5-1	TRBJ1-2	CASSLAGTLYGYTF
TRBV2	TRBJ2-1	CATWTSGGNEQFF
TRBV5-6	TRBJ2-5	CASSYDRGGETQYF
TRBV11-2	TRBJ1-3	CASSLIAGRPGNTIYF
TRBV10-3	TRBJ2-7	CAISAPDSRWEQYF
TRBV10-3	TRBJ1-4	CAIRAGATNEKLFF
TRBV28	TRBJ1-1	CASSFGGLQVLF
TRBV7-2	TRBJ2-3	CASRDPGLSTDTQYF
TRBV28	TRBJ1-6	CASSLQGASPLHF
TRBV14	TRBJ1-2	CASSQDGLPRRDYGYTF
TRBV6-4	TRBJ1-5	CASSVTGNQPQHF
TRBV19	TRBJ1-2	CASSAPGQAPFYGYTF
TRBV15	TRBJ1-3	CATSRDRVSGNTIYF
TRBV18	TRBJ1-2	CASSPPQGYGYTF
TRBV28	TRBJ1-5	CASSLSQWHQPQHF
TRBV6-1	TRBJ2-5	CASSEAARGGLETQYF
TRBV18	TRBJ2-2	CASSPPPGGGRANTGELFF
TRBV15	TRBJ2-3	CATSRDAVSPLVGDTQYF
TRBV6-1	TRBJ1-4	CASIRRGENEKLFF
TRBV6-1	TRBJ1-2	CASSEQPEPGTTYGYTF
TRBV2	TRBJ1-5	CASTQERVGNQPQHF
TRBV4-2	TRBJ2-1	CASSQSRGPYNEQFF
TRBV6-5	TRBJ1-1	CASSYPTGGSGRAFF
TRBV6-5	TRBJ2-7	CASRVGQGISYEQYF
TRBV18	TRBJ1-2	CASSPDRGYGYTF
TRBV5-1	TRBJ2-3	CASSLNLAGVSTDTQYF
TRBV19	TRBJ1-3	CASSTPRTGGGNTIYF
TRBV18	TRBJ1-2	CASSEAGENGYTF
TRBV27	TRBJ2-1	CASSFGVYNEQFF
TRBV5-1	TRBJ1-6	CASSLEQYNSPLHF
TRBV2	TRBJ2-7	CASSEWRMAYEQYF
TRBV5-8	TRBJ2-7	CASSLLTGGGYEQYF
TRBV11-3	TRBJ2-7	CASSSGTGGAYEQYF
TRBV5-6	TRBJ2-1	CASSLILLDEQFF
TRBV6-6	TRBJ1-1	CASSYPAEQFAEAFF
TRBV29-1	TRBJ2-2	CSGMRGGPGTGELFF
TRBV4-3	TRBJ1-2	CASSHDRGPYGYTF
TRBV28	TRBJ2-7	CASSLTPQGAYEQYF
TRBV6-1	TRBJ2-3	CASPGENAADTQYF
TRBV25-1	TRBJ2-7	CASSEYQGAEEQYF
TRBV25-1	TRBJ2-1	CASSESGQRYEQFF
TRBV19	TRBJ2-7	CASSIGLSYEQYF
TRBV4-3	TRBJ2-1	CASSQGPSQHLYNEQFF
TRBV7-9	TRBJ1-1	CASSWWGWGDTEAFF
TRBV9	TRBJ1-1	CASSVVRAGTEAFF
TRBV6-5	TRBJ1-2	CASRPDRAPPNGYTF
TRBV5-1	TRBJ1-4	CASSSVGDRETDEKLFF
TRBV14	TRBJ1-2	CASREGAHGYTF
TRBV7-7	TRBJ2-2	CAVGLAGPRRTGELFF
TRBV5-1	TRBJ2-7	CASSQTGLLSSYEQYF
TRBV6-1	TRBJ1-3	CASSGSRDSSGNTIYF
TRBV15	TRBJ1-5	CATSRDRGNQPQHF
TRBV5-6	TRBJ1-2	CASSQSQGGNYGYTF
TRBV16	TRBJ1-2	CASSQSGRYGYTF